This T cell receptor beta chain was captured by sequencing in a study of regulatory T cells in long-lasting Graves disease. Study-level information: To qualify as persistent, Graves' disease required over 5 years of antithyroid drugs with positive TSH receptor antibodies. General study points: Among samples with persistent disease, TRBV28, TRBJ1-2 and TRBJ2-5 were favored. For persistent Graves' patients, TCR diversity was lower than for newly diagnosed ones.

The time point was: persistent/refractory GD, antithyroid drugs over 5 years with positive TRAb. The TCR library was prepared using RNA isolated from PBMCs. The CDR3 covers 16 residues. J was trimmed by 0 bases and V by 8 bases; bases with no gene match: 11. CDR1 and CDR2 from the germline V gene are DFQATT and SNEGSKA (reference sequence). TCR beta libraries were built with iRepertoire HTBI primers and Arm-PCR of CDR3 regions. TCRdb processed the multiplex PCR reads anew with MiXCR; each CDR3 protein has one entry. Among a few hundred thousand distinct CDR3 sequences listed, around 22% were seen once. A note on this clonotype: As yet, its antigen is unknown.

Source: peripheral blood mononuclear cells (PBMCs), taken when the disease was refractory, from a patient treated with antithyroid drugs. The TCR sequence derives from a female donor with Graves disease. This chain uses TRBV20-1 with TRBJ2-4; TRBD1 agrees at 9 bases. The CDR3 here is CSTGTGTPLAKNIQYF. Here the CDR3 DNA reads TGCAGTACCGGGACAGGGACCCCCTTAGCCAAAAACATTCAGTACTTC.